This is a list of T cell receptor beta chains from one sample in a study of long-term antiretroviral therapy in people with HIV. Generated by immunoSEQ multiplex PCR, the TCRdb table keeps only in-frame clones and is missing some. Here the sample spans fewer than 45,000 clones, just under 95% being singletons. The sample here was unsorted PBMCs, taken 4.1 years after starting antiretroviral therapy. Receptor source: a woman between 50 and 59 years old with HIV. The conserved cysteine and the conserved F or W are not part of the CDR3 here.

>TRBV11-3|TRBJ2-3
ASSFRYTDTQY
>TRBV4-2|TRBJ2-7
ASSPGGGGYEQY
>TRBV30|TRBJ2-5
AWSKTGRQETQY
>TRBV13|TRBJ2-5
ASRRLAGTETQY
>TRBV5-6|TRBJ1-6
ASSPRGGTNSPLH
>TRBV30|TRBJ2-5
AWRASSSRGIQETQY
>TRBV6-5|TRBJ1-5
ASSSSGQPQH
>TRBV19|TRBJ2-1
ASSGPTPSSYNEQF
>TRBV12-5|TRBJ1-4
ASGLAGTGRSEKLF
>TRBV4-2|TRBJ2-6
ASSQVGGGTGANVLT
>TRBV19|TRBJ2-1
ATGVPYNEQF
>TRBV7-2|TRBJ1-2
ASSLAGGPNYGYT
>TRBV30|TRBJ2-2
AWSRRSAGRIHTGQLF
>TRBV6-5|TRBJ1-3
ASSYRGAGNTIY
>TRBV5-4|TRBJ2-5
ASSTRATETQY
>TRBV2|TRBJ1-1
ASSADRGPTEAF
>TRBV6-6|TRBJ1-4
ASSRTGMANEKLF
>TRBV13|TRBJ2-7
ASSRGPTYEQY
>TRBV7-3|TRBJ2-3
ASSRGLAGGDTQY
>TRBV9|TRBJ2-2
ASSPRRGWGSTGELF
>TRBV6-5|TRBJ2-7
APPGRDSYEQY
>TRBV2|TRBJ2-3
ASSVEASSITDTQY
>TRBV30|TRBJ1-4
AWSQGTVNEKLF
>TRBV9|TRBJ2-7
ASSAGLAFGEQY
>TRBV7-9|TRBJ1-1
ASSYLSGSFGTEAF
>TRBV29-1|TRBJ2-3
SVPGLAITDTQY
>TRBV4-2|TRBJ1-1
ASSQERNTEAF
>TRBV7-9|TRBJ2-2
ASSRGLGDNTGELF
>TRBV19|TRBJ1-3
ASSNDRVGGNTIY
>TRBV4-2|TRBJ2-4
ASSQEGTALAKNIQY
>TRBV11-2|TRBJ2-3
ASSFLEGGSDTQY
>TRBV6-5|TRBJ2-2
ASSYPGTGNTGELF
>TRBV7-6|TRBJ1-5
ASSSWSGPIPHQPQH
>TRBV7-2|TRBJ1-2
ASSPSTGAPYGYT
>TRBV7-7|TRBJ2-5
ASSLDDQETQY
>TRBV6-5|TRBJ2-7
ASRGLLGEQY
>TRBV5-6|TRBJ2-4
ASSSGTPKNIQY
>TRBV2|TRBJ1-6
ASSEWGGSPLH
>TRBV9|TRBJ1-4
ASSVEDRGLTNEKLF
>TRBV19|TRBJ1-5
ASSIEHNQPQH
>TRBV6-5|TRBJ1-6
ASSLGKDSPLH
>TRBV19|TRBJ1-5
ASSWTGGFQPQH
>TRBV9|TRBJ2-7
ASSPTPSGGAWGEQY
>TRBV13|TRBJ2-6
ASTHFKGDSGANVLT
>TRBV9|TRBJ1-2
ASSAGAGQGGGYT
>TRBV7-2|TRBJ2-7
ASTPAGGGYEQY
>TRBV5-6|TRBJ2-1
ASSRSRDSWYEQF
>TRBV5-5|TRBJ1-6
ASSPTGGGGSPLH
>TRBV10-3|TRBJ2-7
AISEEWDRRLEQY
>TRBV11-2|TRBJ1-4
ASSLDNAVRGAATNEKLF
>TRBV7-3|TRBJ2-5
ASSLTGGWETQY
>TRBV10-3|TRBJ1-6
AISDSLGTSPLH
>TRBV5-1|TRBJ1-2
ASSLGPTNYGYT
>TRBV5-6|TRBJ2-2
ASSLAEGTGELF
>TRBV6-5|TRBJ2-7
ASRPTGGTGKEQY